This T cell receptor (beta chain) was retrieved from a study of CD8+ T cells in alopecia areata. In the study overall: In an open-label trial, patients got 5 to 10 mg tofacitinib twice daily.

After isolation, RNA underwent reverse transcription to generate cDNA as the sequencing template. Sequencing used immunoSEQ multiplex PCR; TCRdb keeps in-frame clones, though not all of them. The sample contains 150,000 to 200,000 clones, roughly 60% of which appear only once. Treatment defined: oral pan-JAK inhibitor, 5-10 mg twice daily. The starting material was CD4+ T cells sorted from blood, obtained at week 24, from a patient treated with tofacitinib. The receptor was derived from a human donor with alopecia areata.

The CDR3, as DNA: TGTGCCAGCAGTGATACTCTAGCGTCTGGGGCCAACGTCCTGACTTTC. It codes for CASSDTLASGANVLTF. V is TRBV25-1 and J is TRBJ2-6; tentative D call: TRBD2 (6 bases). Trimming removed 3 bases from V and 1 base from J, with 10 bases in between. Germline CDR1 MGHDK, CDR2 SYGVNS. The CDR3 runs to 16 residues.